One and the same sample provided the 16 T cell receptor beta chains below, sequenced in a study of human T cells and chemical hapten exposure. The time point is: patch test 1, 2 weeks after DPC sensitization. Treatment here: therapeutic diphenylcyclopropenone sensitization with weekly scalp DPC. A single record per CDR3 protein comes from TCRdb applying MiXCR to the RACE reads. The sample holds some 87,000 distinct CDR3 sequences, about 9.4% seen once. Sequencing was performed on whole blood, taken in connection with sensitization to the hapten diphenylcyclopropenone (DPC). Receptor source: a woman aged 50 to 60 with alopecia areata. Some clones in this sample may be carry-over from other donors' samples.

This clonotype was found many times. The genes are TRBV7-8 and TRBJ2-5, with 8 bases identical to TRBD2. Germline CDR1 SGHVS, CDR2 FQNEAQ. CDR3 size: 14 residues. Trimming took 4 bases from V and 5 from J; bases not matched to a gene: 6. CDR3 coding DNA: TGTGCCAGCAGCTCCGGGACTAGGGGGGAGACCCAGTACTTC. Protein sequence: CASSSGTRGETQYF. The complete variable domain, with remaining parts taken from reference TRBV7-8 and TRBJ2-5, reads GAGVSQSPRYKVAKRGQDVALRCDPISGHVSLFWYQQALGQGPEFLTYFQNEAQLDKSGLPSDRFFAERPEGSVSTLKIQRTQQEDSAVYLCASSSGTRGETQYFGPGTRLLVL.

The sample holds a few counts of this clonotype. The chain couples TRBV30 to TRBJ1-1, with 11 bases aligning to TRBD1. This CDR3 is 13 amino acids long. Trimming cost V 5 bases and J 1 base; bases outside gene matches: 0. Germline CDR1 GTSNPN, CDR2 SVGIG (reference sequence). For the CDR3, the DNA is TGTGCCTGGGGGACAGGGGGGAACACTGAAGCTTTCTTT. Translation gives CAWGTGGNTEAFF.

The rearrangement links TRBV6-6 to TRBJ1-1; D not certain. The V gene's germline CDR1 is MNHNY and CDR2 SVGAGI (reference sequence). Trimming removed 4 bases from V and 1 base from J, with 4 bases in between. The CDR3 covers 12 residues. This CDR3 reads CASSWGNTEAFF. The CDR3 DNA is TGTGCCAGCAGTTGGGGGAACACTGAAGCTTTCTTT.

This chain joins TRBV11-2 and TRBJ2-1; D possibly matches TRBD1 or TRBD2 (5 bases each). The CDR3 is 15 residues long. V was cut by 5 bases and J by 8 bases, with 19 bases left in between. Per the germline V gene, CDR1 is SGHAT and CDR2 is FQNNGV. The DNA for the CDR3 is TGTGCCAGCAGCCCCTGGGGGAGCAGGAGCGATGAGCAGTTCTTC. Translation: CASSPWGSRSDEQFF.

In DNA, the CDR3 is TGTGCCAGCAGCTTCCGGACTAGCGGGAGGGACGAGCAGTACTTC. It yields the protein CASSFRTSGRDEQYF. The chain combines TRBV9 with TRBJ2-7, with 15 bases aligning to TRBD2. Trimming at V came to 4 bases and at J to 5 bases, leaving 4 bases not matched to a gene. Germline lookup yields CDR1 SGDLS and CDR2 YYNGEE. This CDR3 is 15 amino acids long.

V and J are TRBV20-1 and TRBJ2-1; TRBD2 aligns across 16 bases. Germline V gene data show CDR1 as DFQATT and CDR2 as SNEGSKA (reference sequence). The CDR3 extends over 20 amino acids. J was trimmed by 3 bases and V by 0 bases; bases with no gene match: 11. This CDR3 is CSARDIFGTSGRANYNEQFF. Written as DNA, the CDR3 is TGCAGTGCTAGAGATATTTTTGGGACTAGCGGGAGGGCCAACTACAATGAGCAGTTCTTC.

This clonotype was counted between two and nine times. The V gene is TRBV11-2, the J gene TRBJ2-5, with 9 nucleotides matching TRBD1. The ends lost 4 bases at V and 2 bases at J; junction bases unmatched: 8. The CDR3 is 16 amino acids. In germline, CDR1 is SGHAT, CDR2 FQNNGV. CDR3 DNA sequence: TGTGCCAGCAGCTCCTCCGGGACAGGGCTACAAGAGACCCAGTACTTC. As protein: CASSSSGTGLQETQYF.

This clonotype was recorded a few times. DNA for the CDR3: TGTGCCATCAGTGAGTCGGGGAGCCCAGGTCGGTCCTACAATGAGCAGTTCTTC. Translating gives CAISESGSPGRSYNEQFF. The V call is TRBV10-3, the J call TRBJ2-1; D might be TRBD2 (5 bases). Germline V CDR1 and CDR2: ENHRY, SYGVKD. This CDR3 has 18 residues. V was pared by 0 bases and J by 1 base, with 16 bases between.

This clonotype was recorded a few times. This chain joins TRBV27 and TRBJ2-7; the D is unclear. The V end was cut by 3 bases, the J end by 4 bases, with 4 bases between. CDR1 and CDR2 (germline): MNHEY, SMNVEV (reference sequence). This CDR3 spans 11 amino acids. The CDR3: CASSFRYEQYF. In DNA form, the CDR3 reads TGTGCCAGCAGTTTTCGGTACGAGCAGTACTTC.

This clonotype was seen more than once but under ten times. The chain recombines TRBV7-2 with TRBJ1-6; maybe TRBD1 (5 bases). The CDR3 is 14 amino acids. Germline assignment: CDR1 SGHTA and CDR2 FQGNSA. V was shortened by 5 bases and J by 10 bases, with 15 bases between the two germline ends. CDR3 sequence: CASSLGGNYSPLHF. The CDR3 DNA is TGTGCCAGCAGCCTGGGGGGGAATTACTCACCCCTCCACTTT. Complete variable domain (other parts from reference TRBV7-2 and TRBJ1-6): GAGVSQSPSNKVTEKGKDVELRCDPISGHTALYWYRQSLGQGLEFLIYFQGNSAPDKSGLPSDRFSAERTGGSVSTLTIQRTQQEDSAVYLCASSLGGNYSPLHFGNGTRLTVT.

V is TRBV5-1 and J is TRBJ1-4, with D perhaps matching TRBD1 (6 bases). This CDR3 region has 14 residues. Germline CDR1 SGHRS, CDR2 YFSETQ. Trimming pared 4 bases from V and 4 bases from J, leaving 11 bases between. CDR3 protein: CASSVGAVNEKLFF. The CDR3 nucleotides are TGCGCCAGCAGCGTGGGGGCAGTTAATGAAAAACTGTTTTTT. Full variable domain (remainder filled in from reference TRBV5-1 and TRBJ1-4): KAGVTQTPRYLIKTRGQQVTLSCSPISGHRSVSWYQQTPGQGLQFLFEYFSETQRNKGNFPGRFSGRQFSNSRSEMNVSTLELGDSALYLCASSVGAVNEKLFFGSGTQLSVL.

This clonotype showed up just a few times. For the CDR3, the DNA is TGCGCCAGCAGCCGGGCCGGGGCCAACGTCCTGACTTTC. Amino acids: CASSRAGANVLTF. The chain couples TRBV5-1 to TRBJ2-6, with no clear D. Trimming took 4 bases from V and 4 from J, leaving 6 bases between them. CDR3 length equals 13 residues. The germline gives CDR1 SGHRS, CDR2 YFSETQ.

V and J are TRBV2 and TRBJ2-1; 9 bases agree with TRBD1. This CDR3 region has 13 residues. V was clipped by 10 bases and J by 5 bases; unmatched bases: 6. Germline lookup yields CDR1 SNHLY and CDR2 FYNNEI. CDR3 in DNA: TGTGCCACGTCCCGGGACAGGGACAATGAGCAGTTCTTC. It encodes CATSRDRDNEQFF.

This clonotype was seen many times. The rearrangement joins TRBV7-8 to TRBJ1-2; no reliable D call. Germline CDR1 reads SGHVS; CDR2 reads FQNEAQ. The CDR3 is 13 amino acids. The V end lost 5 bases, the J end lost 10 bases, and 17 bases lay between the germline ends. CDR3 region: CASSPRPGPFYTF. CDR3 coding DNA: TGTGCCAGCAGCCCCCGGCCCGGGCCCTTCTACACCTTC.

There are many counts of this clonotype. The chain recombines TRBV28 with TRBJ2-1, with 8 bases aligning to TRBD2. This CDR3 has 15 amino acids. CDR1 is MDHEN and CDR2 is SYDVKM in the germline V gene. V shed 3 bases, J shed 0 bases, and the junction held 1 base outside the gene matches. The chain's CDR3 is CASSLAGGSYNEQFF. The DNA for the CDR3 is TGTGCCAGCAGTTTGGCGGGAGGCTCCTACAATGAGCAGTTCTTC.

The rearrangement uses TRBV27 and TRBJ1-6; D not certain. CDR1 and CDR2 from the germline V gene are MNHEY and SMNVEV (reference sequence). The CDR3 contains 14 residues. Trimming removed 1 base from V and 8 bases from J, with 9 bases in between. As DNA, the CDR3 is TGTGCCAGCAGTTTATGGGGTAAGGATTCACCCCTCCACTTT. Translation gives CASSLWGKDSPLHF.